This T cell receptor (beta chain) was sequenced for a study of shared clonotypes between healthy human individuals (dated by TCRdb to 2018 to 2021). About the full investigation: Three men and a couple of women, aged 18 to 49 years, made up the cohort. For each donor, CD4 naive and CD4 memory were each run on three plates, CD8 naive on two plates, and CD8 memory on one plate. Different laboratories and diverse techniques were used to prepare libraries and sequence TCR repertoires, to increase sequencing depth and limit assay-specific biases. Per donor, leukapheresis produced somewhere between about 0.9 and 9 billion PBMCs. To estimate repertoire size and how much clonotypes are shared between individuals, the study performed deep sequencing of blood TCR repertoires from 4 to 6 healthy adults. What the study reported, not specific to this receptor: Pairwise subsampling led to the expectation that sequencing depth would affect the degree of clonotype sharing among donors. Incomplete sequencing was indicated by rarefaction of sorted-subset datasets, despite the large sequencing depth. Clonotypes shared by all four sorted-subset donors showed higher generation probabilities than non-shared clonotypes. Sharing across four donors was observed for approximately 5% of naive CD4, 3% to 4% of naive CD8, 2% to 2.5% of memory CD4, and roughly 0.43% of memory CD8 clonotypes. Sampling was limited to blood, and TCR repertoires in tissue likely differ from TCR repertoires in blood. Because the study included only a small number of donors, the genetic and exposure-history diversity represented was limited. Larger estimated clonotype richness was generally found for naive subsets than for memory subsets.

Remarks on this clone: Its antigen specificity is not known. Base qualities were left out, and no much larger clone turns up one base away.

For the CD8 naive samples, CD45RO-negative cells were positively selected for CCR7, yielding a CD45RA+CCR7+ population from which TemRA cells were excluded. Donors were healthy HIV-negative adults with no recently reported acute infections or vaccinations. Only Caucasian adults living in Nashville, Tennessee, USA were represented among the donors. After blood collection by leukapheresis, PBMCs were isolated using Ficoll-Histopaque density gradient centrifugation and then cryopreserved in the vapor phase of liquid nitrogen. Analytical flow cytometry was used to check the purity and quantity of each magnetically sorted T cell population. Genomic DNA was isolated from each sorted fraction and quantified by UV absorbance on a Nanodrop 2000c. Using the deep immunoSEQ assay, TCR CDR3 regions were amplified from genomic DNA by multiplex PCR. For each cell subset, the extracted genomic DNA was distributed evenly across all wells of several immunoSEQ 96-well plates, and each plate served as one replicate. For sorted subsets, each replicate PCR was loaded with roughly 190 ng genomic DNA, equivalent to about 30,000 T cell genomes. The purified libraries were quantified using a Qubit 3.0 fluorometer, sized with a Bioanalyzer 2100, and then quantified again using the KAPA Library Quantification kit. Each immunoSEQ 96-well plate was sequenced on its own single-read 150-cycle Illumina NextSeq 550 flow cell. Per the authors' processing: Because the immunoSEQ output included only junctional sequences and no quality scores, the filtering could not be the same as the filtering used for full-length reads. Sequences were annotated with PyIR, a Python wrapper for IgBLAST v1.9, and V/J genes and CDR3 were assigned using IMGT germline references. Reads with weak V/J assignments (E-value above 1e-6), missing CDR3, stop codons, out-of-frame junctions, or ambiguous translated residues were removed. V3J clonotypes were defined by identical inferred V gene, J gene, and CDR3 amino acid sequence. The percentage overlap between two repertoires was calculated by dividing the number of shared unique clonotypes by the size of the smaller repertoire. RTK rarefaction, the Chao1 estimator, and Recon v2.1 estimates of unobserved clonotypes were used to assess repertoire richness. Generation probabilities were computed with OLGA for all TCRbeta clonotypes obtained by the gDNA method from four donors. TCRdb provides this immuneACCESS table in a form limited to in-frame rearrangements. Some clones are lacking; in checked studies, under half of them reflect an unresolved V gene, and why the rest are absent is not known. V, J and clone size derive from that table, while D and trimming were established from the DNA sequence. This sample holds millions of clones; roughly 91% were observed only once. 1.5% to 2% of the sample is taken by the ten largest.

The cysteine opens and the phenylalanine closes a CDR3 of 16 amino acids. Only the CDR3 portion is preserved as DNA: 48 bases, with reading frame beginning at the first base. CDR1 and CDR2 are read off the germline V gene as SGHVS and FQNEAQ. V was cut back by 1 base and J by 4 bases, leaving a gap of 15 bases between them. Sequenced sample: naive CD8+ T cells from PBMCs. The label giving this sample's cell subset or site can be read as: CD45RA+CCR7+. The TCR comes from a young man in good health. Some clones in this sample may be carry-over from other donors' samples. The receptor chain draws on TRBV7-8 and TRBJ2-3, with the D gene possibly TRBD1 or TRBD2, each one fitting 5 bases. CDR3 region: CASSLGVSLGADTQYF. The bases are TGTGCCAGCAGCTTAGGGGTGTCTTTGGGGGCAGATACGCAGTATTTT.